This T cell receptor (beta chain) was identified during a study of CD8+CD57+ T cells in acquired aplastic anemia (dated by TCRdb to 2016 to 2019). Regarding the research as a whole: DNA extracted from sorted CD4+ and CD8+ cells had a mean of about 3.3 ug, with a range of about 0.18 to 27.4 ug. Mean read counts for healthy donor samples were 8.5 million to 10.8 million for CD4+ cells and around 11 million for CD8+ cells. General conclusions and limits of the study: No significant difference in CD8+ Simpson's diversity was found between patients and healthy controls (P=0.060). About 30 CD8+ CDR3 sequences were found to be shared between patients and controls, but these sequences appeared to be highly expressed in patients and within the immunodominant clones of the patients.

In the study, sorted CD4+ and CD8+ blood T cells from patients with severe aplastic anemia and from healthy subjects underwent deep sequencing of TCR repertoires. Ficoll-Paque density gradient centrifugation was used to isolate peripheral blood mononuclear cells. Before DNA extraction, CD4+ and CD8+ T cells were sorted by FACS or by magnetic beads. CDR1 and CDR2, looked up from the germline V gene (reference sequence), are LNHDA and SQIVND. Compared with germline, V lacks 3 bases and J lacks 4 bases; bases without a gene match: 2. From the cysteine through the phenylalanine, the CDR3 covers 15 amino acids. The DNA shown is the 45-base CDR3, in frame from base 1. Genomic DNA served as template for TCR beta VDJ combination and CDR3 sequence profiling. An Illumina HiSeq 2000 was used for TCR repertoire sequencing. On the study's bioinformatics: TRBV/TRBJ rearrangement plots, CDR3 size and DJ length profiles, and Simpson's diversity index were used to assess repertoires. Whichever DNA sequence was most abundant in the deep sequencing data was defined as the immunodominant clone. CDR3 amino acid sequences were checked for sharing across subjects and were also compared against the VDJdb database and published repertoires. TCRdb trimmed the raw reads at Q25, called clones with MiXCR and kept productive beta chains. Entries that share a CDR3 protein sequence are merged under the most common genes and DNA. Clone size and V and J calls follow TCRdb, not the original study. The sample contains roughly 61,000 distinct CDR3 sequences, around 55% of them found a single time. Of the sample, about 2.5% falls within the top ten clones.

This clonotype was seen a few times. Its recognized antigen is unknown. Base qualities are not provided; no much larger clone lies one nucleotide away. This sequence originates from a human donor in good health, serving as a control. The sample was sorted CD4+, CD8+, or CD8+CD57+ T cells (not recorded which) from PBMCs. The chain is made from TRBV19 and TRBJ1-5, and TRBD1 matches 11 of the central bases. The CDR3 protein: CASSIGQGANQPQHF. The sequenced DNA is TGTGCCAGTAGTATTGGACAGGGGGCGAATCAGCCCCAGCATTTT.